The entry that follows covers one TCR beta chain sequence. This clonotype was detected only a few times. What this receptor recognizes is not known. Within one base of it there is no much larger clone, and no base qualities were kept. This entry is derived from a study of blood T cells in healthy people across ages (dated by TCRdb to about 2015). Concerning the study at large: In model experiments, template switching captured about one uniquely barcoded TCR beta cDNA molecule for every two T cells. The study measured age-related changes in TCR beta repertoire diversity using deep sequencing normalized with unique cDNA molecular identifiers. Donors were grouped into four age groups: young (average 16 years), middle-aged (39), aged (around 60) and long-lived (approximately 81). Two additional independent replicas of 1 million unique cDNA reads from the same blood draw were analyzed for two donors (one aged 18 to 30 and one aged 80 or older). General findings and caveats noted by the study authors: Since profiling was done on bulk unsorted PBMCs, naive and antigen-experienced compartments could not be conclusively compared. Because donor CMV infection status was unknown, age-related changes in expanded clonotypes were potentially confounded. There was a strong correlation between observed TCR beta diversity and the percentage of naive T cells measured by flow cytometry. Observed TCR beta diversity per million T cells fell roughly linearly with age, and a significant reduction was already apparent by age around 36. The long-lived group showed more naive CD4+ T cells, fewer expanded clones and increased TCR diversity than the aged group, suggesting age selection. Estimates of total diversity based on one million sequenced T cells were considered lower bounds and underestimates.

The protocol used for the library was 5' RACE. The data were produced on an Illumina HiSeq 2500. The second PCR ran for about 6 to 12 cycles and used a J-beta primer mix along with a sample-barcoded 5' primer. Each TCR beta cDNA molecule received a unique molecular identifier from a template-switch 5' adaptor carrying 12 random nucleotides. Each sample yielded at least 3 million CDR3-containing paired-end reads. First-strand cDNA synthesis was performed from all RNA using the Mint cDNA synthesis kit, with priming by a TRBC-specific oligonucleotide. All cDNA was treated with uracil-DNA glycosylase and then went through a first 18-cycle PCR with the universal primers M1SS and BC2_uni_R. Under the source paper's analysis protocol: For normalization, 1 million high-quality reads, each with a distinct molecular identifier, were randomly selected from each sample. Instead of being binned into consensus sequences, reads with shared molecular identifiers were discarded. MiTCR, set to a Q25 quality threshold and the strictest error-elimination algorithm, was used for CDR3 identification, clonotype clustering and error correction. A nonparametric unseen species model with Euler transformation was used to estimate lower-bound total TCR beta diversity. Using fastp at Q25 and MiXCR, TCRdb reprocessed the public reads and kept productive beta chains. Rows with one shared CDR3 protein collapse into an entry with the most common genes and DNA. Here the V and J calls rest on TCRdb's processing, not on the authors' analysis. The sample table shows 450,000 to 650,000 distinct CDR3 sequences, and less than 25% are seen once. Jointly, the top ten make up roughly 10% of the sample.

Donors were 30 to 45 systemically healthy Caucasian individuals from Russia aged roughly 6 to 95 years. Ten milliliters of peripheral blood were drawn from each donor into EDTA-treated Vacutainer tubes. PBMCs were isolated by Ficoll-Paque density-gradient centrifugation, with at least 7 million obtained per sample. Total RNA was extracted from PBMCs with Trizol reagent, with at least 5.5 micrograms obtained per sample. For every donor, an aliquot of PBMCs went through flow cytometry to measure the percentages of naive CD45RAhigh/CD27high T cells. V drops 2 bases and J drops 7 bases, leaving 8 bases in between. The CDR3 goes from the cysteine to the phenylalanine over 12 residues. CDR3 DNA only is kept here, 36 bases in frame from base 1. The germline V gene sets CDR1 to MNHEY and CDR2 to SVGEGT. These same records also appear under a second study, on T cells of mothers and their children. From that second study: The donors were nine systemically healthy Caucasian individuals, made up of three mothers and their six children. cDNA synthesis used all of the extracted RNA, with 1.5 ug of RNA in each 15 ul reaction. In the second PCR, the M1S primer added sample barcodes and 2-4 random nucleotides. Each mother yielded over 9.5 million TCR beta CDR3 reads and each child roughly 2.9 million reads. Thymic selection shapes the output of TCR recombination in a similar way in related and unrelated pairs, and inherited differences have a minor effect. Normalized repertoire overlap in related mother-child pairs was always slightly higher than in unrelated mother-child pairs, but the difference was never significant. No persistent microchimeric T cell clones were found, with a detection sensitivity of approximately 100 clones per million clonotypes. The study used deep NGS to compare TCR beta repertoires of mothers and children, seeking features distinguishing related mother-child pairs from unrelated individuals. On average, the children were roughly 11 +/- 4 years old, while the mothers were about 40 +/- 4 years old. After adapter ligation with NEBNext reagents, the libraries were sequenced on Illumina HiSeq 2000 with 100+100 nt paired-end reads. To prevent cross-contamination, the mother and child libraries were prepared a month apart and were sequenced in separate runs. For each donor, somewhere between roughly 500,000 and 2,100,000 distinct TCR beta clonotypes were identified. Naive TCR beta clonotypes were estimated from low-frequency clonotypes matched to each donor's FACS-determined naive share, without sorting.

This chain is built from TRBV6-2 or TRBV6-3 and TRBJ2-5, with the D gene not confidently named. The clonotype originates from a boy younger than 18 in good health. The sequenced sample consisted of blood. The CDR3 protein is CASSYPDPTQYF. DNA sequence: TGTGCCAGCAGTTACCCGGACCCGACCCAGTACTTC.